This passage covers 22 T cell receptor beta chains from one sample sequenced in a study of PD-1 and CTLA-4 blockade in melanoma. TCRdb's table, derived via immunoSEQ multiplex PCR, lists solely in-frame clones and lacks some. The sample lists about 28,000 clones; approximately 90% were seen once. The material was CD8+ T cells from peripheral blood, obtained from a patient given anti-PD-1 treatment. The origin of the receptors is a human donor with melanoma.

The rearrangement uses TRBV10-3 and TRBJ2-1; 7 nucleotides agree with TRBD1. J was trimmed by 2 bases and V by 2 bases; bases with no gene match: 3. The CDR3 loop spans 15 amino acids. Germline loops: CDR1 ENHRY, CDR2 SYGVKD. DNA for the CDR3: TGTGCCATCAGTGAGGGACAGGACGCCTACAATGAGCAGTTCTTC. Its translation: CAISEGQDAYNEQFF.

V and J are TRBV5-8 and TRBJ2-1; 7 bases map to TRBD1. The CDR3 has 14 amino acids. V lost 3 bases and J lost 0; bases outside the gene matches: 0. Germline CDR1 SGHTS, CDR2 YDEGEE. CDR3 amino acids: CASSWDSSYNEQFF. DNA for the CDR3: TGTGCCAGCAGCTGGGACAGCTCCTACAATGAGCAGTTCTTC.

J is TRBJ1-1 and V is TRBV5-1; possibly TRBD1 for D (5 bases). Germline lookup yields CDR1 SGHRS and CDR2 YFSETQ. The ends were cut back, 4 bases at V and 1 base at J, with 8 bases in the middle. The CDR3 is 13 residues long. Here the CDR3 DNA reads TGCGCCAGCAGCGCCGGGGCGAACACTGAAGCTTTCTTT. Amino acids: CASSAGANTEAFF.

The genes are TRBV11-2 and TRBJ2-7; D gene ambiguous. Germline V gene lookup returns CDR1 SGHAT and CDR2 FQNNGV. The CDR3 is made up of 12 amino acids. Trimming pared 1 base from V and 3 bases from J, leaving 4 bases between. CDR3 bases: TGTGCCAGCAGCTTAGCCAGCTACGAGCAGTACTTC. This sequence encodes CASSLASYEQYF.

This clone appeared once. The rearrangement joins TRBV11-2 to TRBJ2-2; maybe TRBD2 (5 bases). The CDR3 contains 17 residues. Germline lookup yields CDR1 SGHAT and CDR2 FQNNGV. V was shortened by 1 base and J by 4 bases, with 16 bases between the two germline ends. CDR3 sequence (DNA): TGTGCCAGCAGCTTAGTTGCGGAAGGAGCGGCCACCGGGGAGCTGTTTTTT. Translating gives CASSLVAEGAATGELFF.

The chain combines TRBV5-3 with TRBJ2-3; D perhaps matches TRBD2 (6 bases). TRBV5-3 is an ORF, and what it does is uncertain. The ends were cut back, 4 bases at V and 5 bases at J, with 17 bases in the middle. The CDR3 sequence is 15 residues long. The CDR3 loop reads CARSISGGIVDTQYF. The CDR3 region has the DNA TGTGCCAGAAGCATTAGCGGTGGTATTGTAGATACGCAGTATTTT.

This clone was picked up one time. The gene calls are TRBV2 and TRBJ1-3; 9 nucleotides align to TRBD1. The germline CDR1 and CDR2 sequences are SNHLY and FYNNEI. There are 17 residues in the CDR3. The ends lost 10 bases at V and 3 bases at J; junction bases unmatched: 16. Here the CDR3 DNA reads TGTGCCAACACACCGGGACAGGGTGAGGCGGATGGAAACACCATATATTTT. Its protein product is CANTPGQGEADGNTIYF. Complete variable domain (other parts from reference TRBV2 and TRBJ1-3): EPEVTQTPSHQVTQMGQEVILRCVPISNHLYFYWYRQILGQKVEFLVSFYNNEISEKSEIFDDQFSVERPDGSNFTLKIRSTKLEDSAMYFCANTPGQGEADGNTIYFGEGSWLTVV.

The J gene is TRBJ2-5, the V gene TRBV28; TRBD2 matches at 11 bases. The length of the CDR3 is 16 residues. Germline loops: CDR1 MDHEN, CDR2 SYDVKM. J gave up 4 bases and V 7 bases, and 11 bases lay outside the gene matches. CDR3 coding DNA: TGTGCCAGCAAGGGCGTAGCGGGAGGGGGGGGAGAGACCCAGTACTTC. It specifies CASKGVAGGGGETQYF.

The chain's CDR3 is CASSLSLVGEQFF. The CDR3 coding sequence is TGTGCCAGCAGTTTATCACTAGTGGGTGAGCAGTTCTTC. The chain is built from TRBV27 and TRBJ2-1, with a possible D match to TRBD2 (5 bases). Germline CDR1 MNHEY, CDR2 SMNVEV (reference sequence). The CDR3 extends over 13 amino acids. Between the trimmed V and J ends, which lost 0 bases and 9 bases, there was a span of 9 bases.

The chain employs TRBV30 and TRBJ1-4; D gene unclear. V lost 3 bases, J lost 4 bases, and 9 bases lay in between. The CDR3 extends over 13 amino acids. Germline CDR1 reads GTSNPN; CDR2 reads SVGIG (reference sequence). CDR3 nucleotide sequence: TGTGCCTGGAGGGAGAAGGGTAATGAAAAACTGTTTTTT. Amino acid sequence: CAWREKGNEKLFF.

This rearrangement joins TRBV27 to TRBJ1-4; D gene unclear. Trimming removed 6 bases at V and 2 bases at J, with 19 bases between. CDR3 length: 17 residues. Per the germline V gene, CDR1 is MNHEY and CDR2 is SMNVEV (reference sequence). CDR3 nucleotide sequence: TGTGCCAGCAGCCCAGTTTTTCCTGGGTTTACTAATGAAAAACTGTTTTTT. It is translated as CASSPVFPGFTNEKLFF.

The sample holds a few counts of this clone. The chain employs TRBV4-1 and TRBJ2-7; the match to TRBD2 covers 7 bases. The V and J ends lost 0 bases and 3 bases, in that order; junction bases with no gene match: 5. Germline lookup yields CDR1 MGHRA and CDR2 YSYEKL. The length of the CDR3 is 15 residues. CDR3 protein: CASSQDLAVLYEQYF. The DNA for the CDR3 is TGCGCCAGCAGCCAAGACCTAGCGGTACTCTACGAGCAGTACTTC.

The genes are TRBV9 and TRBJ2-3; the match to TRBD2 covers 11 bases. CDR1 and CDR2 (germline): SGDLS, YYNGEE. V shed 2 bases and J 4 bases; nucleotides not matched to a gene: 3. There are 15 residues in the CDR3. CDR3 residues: CASSVTSGKADTQYF. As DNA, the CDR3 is TGTGCCAGCAGCGTGACTAGCGGGAAAGCAGATACGCAGTATTTT.

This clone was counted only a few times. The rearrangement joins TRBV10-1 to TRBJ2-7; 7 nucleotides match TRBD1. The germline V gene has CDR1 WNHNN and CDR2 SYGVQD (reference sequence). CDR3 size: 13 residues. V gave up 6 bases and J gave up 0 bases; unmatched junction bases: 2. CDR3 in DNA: TGCGCCAGCAGCGGGACAGCCTCCTACGAGCAGTACTTC. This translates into CASSGTASYEQYF.

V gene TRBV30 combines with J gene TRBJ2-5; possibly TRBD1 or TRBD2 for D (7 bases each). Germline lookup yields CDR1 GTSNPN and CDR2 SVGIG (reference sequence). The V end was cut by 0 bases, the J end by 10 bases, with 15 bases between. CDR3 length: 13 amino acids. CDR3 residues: CAWSVDQGGDQYF. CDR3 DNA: TGTGCCTGGAGTGTAGACCAGGGGGGGGACCAGTACTTC.

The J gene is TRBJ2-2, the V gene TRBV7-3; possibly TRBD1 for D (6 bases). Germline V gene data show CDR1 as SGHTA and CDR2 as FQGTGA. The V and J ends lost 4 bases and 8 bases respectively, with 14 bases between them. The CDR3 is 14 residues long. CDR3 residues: CASSSDSLSGELFF. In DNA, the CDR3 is TGTGCCAGCAGCTCGGACAGCCTTAGTGGGGAGCTGTTTTTT.

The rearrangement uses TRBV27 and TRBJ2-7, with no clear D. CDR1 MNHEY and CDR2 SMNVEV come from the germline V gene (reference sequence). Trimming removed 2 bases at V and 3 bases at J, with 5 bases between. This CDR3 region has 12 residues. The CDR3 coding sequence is TGTGCCAGCAGTTTAAAGGGCTACGAGCAGTACTTC. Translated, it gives CASSLKGYEQYF.

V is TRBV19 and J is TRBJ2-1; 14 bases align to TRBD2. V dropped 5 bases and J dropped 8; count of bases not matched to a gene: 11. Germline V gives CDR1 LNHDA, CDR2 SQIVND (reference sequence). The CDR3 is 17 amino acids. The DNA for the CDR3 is TGTGCCAGTAGTGGGGGAGGGACTAGCGGGAGTTCCTATGAGCAGTTCTTC. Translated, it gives CASSGGGTSGSSYEQFF.

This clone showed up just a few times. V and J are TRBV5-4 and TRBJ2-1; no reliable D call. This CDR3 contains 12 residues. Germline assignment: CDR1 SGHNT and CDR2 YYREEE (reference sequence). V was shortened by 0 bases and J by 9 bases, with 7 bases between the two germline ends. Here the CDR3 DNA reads TGTGCCAGCAGCTTGGTAACCGGTGAGCAGTTCTTC. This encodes CASSLVTGEQFF. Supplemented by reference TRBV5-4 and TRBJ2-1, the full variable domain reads ETGVTQSPTHLIKTRGQQVTLRCSSQSGHNTVSWYQQALGQGPQFIFQYYREEENGRGNFPPRFSGLQFPNYSSELNVNALELDDSALYLCASSLVTGEQFFGPGTRLTVL.

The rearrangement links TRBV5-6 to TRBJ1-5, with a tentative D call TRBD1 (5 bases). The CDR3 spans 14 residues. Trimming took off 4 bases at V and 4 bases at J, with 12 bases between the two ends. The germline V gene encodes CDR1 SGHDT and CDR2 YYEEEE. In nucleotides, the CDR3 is TGTGCCAGCAGCCCCGGGCAGGGAAATCAGCCCCAGCATTTT. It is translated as CASSPGQGNQPQHF.

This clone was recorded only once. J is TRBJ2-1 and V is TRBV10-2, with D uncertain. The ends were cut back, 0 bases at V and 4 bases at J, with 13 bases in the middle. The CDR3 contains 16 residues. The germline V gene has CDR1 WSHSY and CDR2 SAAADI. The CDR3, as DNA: TGCGCCAGCAGTGAGTCGAGAGTAGCAGCTTACAATGAGCAGTTCTTC. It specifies CASSESRVAAYNEQFF.

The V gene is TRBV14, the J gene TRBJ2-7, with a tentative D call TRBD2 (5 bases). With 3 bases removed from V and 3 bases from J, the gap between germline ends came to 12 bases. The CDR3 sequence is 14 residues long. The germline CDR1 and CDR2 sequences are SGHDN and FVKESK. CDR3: CASSHREGHYEQYF. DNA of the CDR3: TGTGCCAGCAGCCACCGGGAAGGCCACTACGAGCAGTACTTC.